The clone carrying this TCR beta chain has only one observation. What it binds is not known. Researchers took RNA transcripts and amplified TCR beta CDR3 regions from them. First-round RT-PCR relied on HTBI primers, and a second-round multiplex PCR came next. TCRdb called the multiplex PCR reads again in MiXCR, with one record for every CDR3 protein. Seen here are about 210,000 distinct CDR3 sequences, about 32% observed once, and the top ten hold approximately 9.6%. Donors with ophthalmopathy: moderate-to-severe activity, CAS ≥3, NOSPECS ≥4, duration under 3 months. This record comes from a study of Graves' ophthalmopathy and Graves' hyperthyroidism. Study-wide findings and caveats: The model forecast ophthalmopathy progression, reaching 70.59% sensitivity and 72% to 80% specificity.

The germline CDR1 and CDR2 sequences are MDHEN and SYDVKM. This CDR3 region has 14 residues. Trimming left V 6 bases short and J 0 bases short, with 9 bases between. The sequence was collected from a man aged 45 to 65 with Graves' ophthalmopathy. The specimen sequenced was peripheral blood. The chain links TRBV28 to TRBJ2-4; D might be TRBD1 or TRBD2, each matching 5 bases. The CDR3 nucleotides read TGTGCCAGCAGGACCGGGACAGCCAAAAACATTCAGTACTTC. This sequence encodes CASRTGTAKNIQYF. The variable domain in full, completed from reference TRBV28 and TRBJ2-4, reads DVKVTQSSRYLVKRTGEKVFLECVQDMDHENMFWYRQDPGLGLRLIYFSYDVKMKEKGDIPEGYSVSREKKERFSLILESASTNQTSMYLCASRTGTAKNIQYFGAGTRLSVL.